The subject of this entry is one TCR beta chain. This entry is derived from a study of blood T cell repertoires in COVID-19. Looking at the study overall: The United States, Italy and Spain were the sources of the acute and convalescent COVID-19 samples. PBMCs, B-cell-depleted T cells, or T cells provided the cDNA or gDNA that made up the material.

Germline CDR1 and CDR2: MNHNY and SVGAGI (reference sequence). The length of the CDR3 is 14 residues. V shed 6 bases, J shed 8 bases, and the junction held 5 bases outside the gene matches. Study processing details: Amplified reference gene primers provided the basis for estimating nucleated cell counts. Data came from immunoSEQ multiplex PCR; TCRdb stores just in-frame clones and leaves some out. The V and J calls and clone size were taken over from that table, and D and trimming were inferred from the DNA. The sample lists about 40,000 clones, about 79% occurring once. Specimen: peripheral blood. This chain uses TRBV6-6 with TRBJ1-6; TRBD1 agrees at 9 bases. The source is an older woman with acute or convalescent COVID-19. For the CDR3, the DNA is TGTGCCAGCAGACCGGGACAGGGACATTCACCCCTCCACTTT. Protein sequence: CASRPGQGHSPLHF.